Described below is a single TCR beta chain sequence and its context. The sample is drawn from a study of blood T cell repertoires in COVID-19. With 10 bases removed from V and 9 bases from J, the gap between germline ends came to 10 bases. This CDR3 is built from 11 residues. Per the germline V gene, CDR1 is MDHEN and CDR2 is SYDVKM. The table came from immunoSEQ multiplex PCR; TCRdb's copy has only in-frame clones and leaves some out. The table lists under 250,000 clones, 70% to 85% of them singletons. The source material was peripheral blood. The chain carries TRBV28 and TRBJ1-6; no clear D gene. The source of this sequence is a human donor in a cohort sampled during active COVID-19. CDR3 protein: CATTSSSPLHF. The CDR3 nucleotides are TGTGCCACGACAAGCAGTTCACCCCTCCACTTT. The whole variable domain, remainder taken from reference TRBV28 and TRBJ1-6, is DVKVTQSSRYLVKRTGEKVFLECVQDMDHENMFWYRQDPGLGLRLIYFSYDVKMKEKGDIPEGYSVSREKKERFSLILESASTNQTSMYLCATTSSSPLHFGNGTRLTVT.